This T cell receptor (beta chain) was recorded in a study of T cells after yellow fever vaccination. TCRdb reprocessed the 5' RACE reads via MiXCR and lists one record per CDR3 protein. The sample has 310,000 or so distinct CDR3 sequences, around 3.6% seen once. Per germline, CDR1 SGHTA and CDR2 FQGTGA. J gave up 2 bases and V 5 bases, and 4 bases lay outside the gene matches. The CDR3 consists of 14 residues. The receptor's source is a man aged 18 to 29 who received the YFV17D yellow fever vaccine. The chain links TRBV7-3 to TRBJ2-3; 7 bases are a match to TRBD2. Sample: PBMCs, taken on the day of the yellow fever booster vaccination. The CDR3 bases are TGTGCCAGCAGCCGACGGGGGGACACAGATACGCAGTATTTT. Translated: CASSRRGDTDTQYF.